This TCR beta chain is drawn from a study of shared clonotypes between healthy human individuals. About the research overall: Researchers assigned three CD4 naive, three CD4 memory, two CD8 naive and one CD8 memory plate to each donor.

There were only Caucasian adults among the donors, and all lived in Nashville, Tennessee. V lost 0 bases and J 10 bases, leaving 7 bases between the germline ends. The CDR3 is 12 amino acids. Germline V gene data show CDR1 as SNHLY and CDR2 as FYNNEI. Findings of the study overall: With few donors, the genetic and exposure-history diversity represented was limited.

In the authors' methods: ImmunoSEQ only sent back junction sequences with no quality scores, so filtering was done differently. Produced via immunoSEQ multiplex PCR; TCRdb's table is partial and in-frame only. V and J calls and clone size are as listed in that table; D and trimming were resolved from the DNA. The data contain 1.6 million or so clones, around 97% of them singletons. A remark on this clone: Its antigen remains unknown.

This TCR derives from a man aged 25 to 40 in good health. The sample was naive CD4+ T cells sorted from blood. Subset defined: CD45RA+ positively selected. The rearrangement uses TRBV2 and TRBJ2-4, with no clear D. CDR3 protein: CASSEAVGIQYF. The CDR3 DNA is TGTGCCAGCAGTGAAGCGGTAGGGATTCAGTACTTC.